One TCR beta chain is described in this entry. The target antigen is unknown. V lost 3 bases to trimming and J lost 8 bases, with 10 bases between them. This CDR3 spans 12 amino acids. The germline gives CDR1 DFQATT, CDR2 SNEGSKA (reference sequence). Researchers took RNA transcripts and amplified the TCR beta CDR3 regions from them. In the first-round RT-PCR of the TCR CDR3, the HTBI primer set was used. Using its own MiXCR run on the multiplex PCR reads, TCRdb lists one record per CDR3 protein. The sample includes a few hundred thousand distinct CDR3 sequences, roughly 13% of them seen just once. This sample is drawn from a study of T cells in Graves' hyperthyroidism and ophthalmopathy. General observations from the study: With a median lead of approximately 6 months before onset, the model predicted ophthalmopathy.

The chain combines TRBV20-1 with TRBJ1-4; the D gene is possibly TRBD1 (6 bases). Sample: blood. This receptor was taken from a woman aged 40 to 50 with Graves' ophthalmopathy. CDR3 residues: CSASRGWEKLFF. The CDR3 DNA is TGCAGTGCTAGCAGGGGCTGGGAAAAACTGTTTTTT.